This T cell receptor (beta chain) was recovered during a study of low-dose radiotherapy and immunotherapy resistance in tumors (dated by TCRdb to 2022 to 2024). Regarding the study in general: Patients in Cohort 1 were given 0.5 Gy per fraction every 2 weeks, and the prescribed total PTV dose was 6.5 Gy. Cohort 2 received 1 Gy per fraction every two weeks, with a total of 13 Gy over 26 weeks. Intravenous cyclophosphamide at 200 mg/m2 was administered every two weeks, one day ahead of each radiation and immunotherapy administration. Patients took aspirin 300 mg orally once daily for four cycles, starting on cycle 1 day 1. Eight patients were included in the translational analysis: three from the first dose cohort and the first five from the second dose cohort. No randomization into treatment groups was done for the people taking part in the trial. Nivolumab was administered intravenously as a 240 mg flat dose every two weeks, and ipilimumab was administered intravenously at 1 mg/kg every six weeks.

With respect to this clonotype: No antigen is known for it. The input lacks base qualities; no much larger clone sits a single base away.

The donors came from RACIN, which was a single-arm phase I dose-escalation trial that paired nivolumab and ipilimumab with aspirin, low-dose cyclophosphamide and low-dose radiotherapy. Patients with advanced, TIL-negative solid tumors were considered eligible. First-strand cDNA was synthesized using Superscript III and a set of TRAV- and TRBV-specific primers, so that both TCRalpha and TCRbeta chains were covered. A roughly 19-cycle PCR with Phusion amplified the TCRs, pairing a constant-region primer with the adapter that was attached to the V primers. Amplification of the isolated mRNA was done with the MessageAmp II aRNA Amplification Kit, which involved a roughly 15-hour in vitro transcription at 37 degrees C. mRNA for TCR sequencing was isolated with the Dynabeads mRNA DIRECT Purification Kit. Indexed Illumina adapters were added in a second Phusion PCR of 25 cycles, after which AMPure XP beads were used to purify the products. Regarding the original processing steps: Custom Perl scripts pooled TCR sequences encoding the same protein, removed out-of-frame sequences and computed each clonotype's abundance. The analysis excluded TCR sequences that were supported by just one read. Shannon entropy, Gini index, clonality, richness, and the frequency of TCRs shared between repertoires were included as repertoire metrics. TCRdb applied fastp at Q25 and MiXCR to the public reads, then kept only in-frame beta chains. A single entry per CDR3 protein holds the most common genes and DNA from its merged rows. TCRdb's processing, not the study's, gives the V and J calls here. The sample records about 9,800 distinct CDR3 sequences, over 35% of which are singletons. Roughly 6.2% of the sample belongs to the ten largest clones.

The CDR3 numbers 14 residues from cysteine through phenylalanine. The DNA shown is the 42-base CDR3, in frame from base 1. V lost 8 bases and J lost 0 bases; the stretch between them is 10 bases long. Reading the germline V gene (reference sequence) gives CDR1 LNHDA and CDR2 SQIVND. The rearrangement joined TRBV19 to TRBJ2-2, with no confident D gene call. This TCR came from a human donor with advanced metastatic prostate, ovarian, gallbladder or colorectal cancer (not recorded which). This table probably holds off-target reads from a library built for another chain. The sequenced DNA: TGTGCCAGTCCACCAAACTCGAACACCGGGGAGCTGTTTTTT. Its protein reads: CASPPNSNTGELFF.